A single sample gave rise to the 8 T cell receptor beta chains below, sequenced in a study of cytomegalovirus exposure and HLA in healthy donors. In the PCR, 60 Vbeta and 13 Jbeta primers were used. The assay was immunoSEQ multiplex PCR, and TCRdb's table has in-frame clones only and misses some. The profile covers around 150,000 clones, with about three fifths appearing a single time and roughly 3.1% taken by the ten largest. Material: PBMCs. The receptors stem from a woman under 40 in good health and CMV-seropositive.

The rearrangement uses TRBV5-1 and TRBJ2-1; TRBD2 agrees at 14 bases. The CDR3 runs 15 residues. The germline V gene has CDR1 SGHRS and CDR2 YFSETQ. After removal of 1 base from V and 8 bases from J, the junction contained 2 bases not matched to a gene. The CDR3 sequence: CASSLSGLAGDEQFF. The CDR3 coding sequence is TGCGCCAGCAGCTTGTCGGGACTAGCGGGAGATGAGCAGTTCTTC. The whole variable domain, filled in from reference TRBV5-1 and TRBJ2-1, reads KAGVTQTPRYLIKTRGQQVTLSCSPISGHRSVSWYQQTPGQGLQFLFEYFSETQRNKGNFPGRFSGRQFSNSRSEMNVSTLELGDSALYLCASSLSGLAGDEQFFGPGTRLTVL.

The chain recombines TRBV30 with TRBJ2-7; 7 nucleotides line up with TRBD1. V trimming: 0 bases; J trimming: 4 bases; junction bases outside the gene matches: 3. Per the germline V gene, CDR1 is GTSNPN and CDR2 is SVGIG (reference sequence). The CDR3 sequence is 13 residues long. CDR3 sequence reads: CAWSVGTAYEQYF. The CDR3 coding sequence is TGTGCCTGGAGTGTTGGGACAGCATACGAGCAGTACTTC.

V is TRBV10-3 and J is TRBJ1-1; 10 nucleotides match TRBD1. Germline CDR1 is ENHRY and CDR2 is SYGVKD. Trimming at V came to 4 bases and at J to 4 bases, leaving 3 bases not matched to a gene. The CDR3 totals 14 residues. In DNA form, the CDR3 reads TGTGCCATCAGTGTAGGGACAGGGGTCACTGAAGCTTTCTTT. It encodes CAISVGTGVTEAFF.

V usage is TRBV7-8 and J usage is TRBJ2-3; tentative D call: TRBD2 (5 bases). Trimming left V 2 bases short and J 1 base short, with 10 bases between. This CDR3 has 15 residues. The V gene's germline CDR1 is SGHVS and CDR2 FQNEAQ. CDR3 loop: CASSLRRWGTDTQYF. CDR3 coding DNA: TGTGCCAGCAGCTTACGGAGGTGGGGCACAGATACGCAGTATTTT.

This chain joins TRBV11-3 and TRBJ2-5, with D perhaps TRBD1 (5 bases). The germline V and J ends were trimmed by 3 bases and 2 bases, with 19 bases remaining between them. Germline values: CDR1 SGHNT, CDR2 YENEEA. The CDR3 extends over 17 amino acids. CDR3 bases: TGTGCCAGCAGCTTGGGTGGGTGGGGCAGGACACAAGAGACCCAGTACTTC. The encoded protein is CASSLGGWGRTQETQYF. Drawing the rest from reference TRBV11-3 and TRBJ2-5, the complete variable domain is EAGVVQSPRYKIIEKKQPVAFWCNPISGHNTLYWYLQNLGQGPELLIRYENEEAVDDSQLPKDRFSAERLKGVDSTLKIQPAELGDSAVYLCASSLGGWGRTQETQYFGPGTRLLVL.

The CDR3 nucleotides read TGCAGCGCGTGGGCTTCTGCTGGAAACACCATATATTTT. Amino acids: CSAWASAGNTIYF. This rearrangement joins TRBV29-1 to TRBJ1-3; D remains ambiguous. V shed 7 bases and J shed 2 bases, with 12 bases lying between them. Per germline, CDR1 SQVTM and CDR2 ANQGSEA. CDR3 length: 13 residues. The full variable domain, its missing parts supplied by reference TRBV29-1 and TRBJ1-3, is SAVISQKPSRDICQRGTSLTIQCQVDSQVTMMFWYRQQPGQSLTLIATANQGSEATYESGFVIDKFPISRPNLTFSTLTVSNMSPEDSSIYLCSAWASAGNTIYFGEGSWLTVV.

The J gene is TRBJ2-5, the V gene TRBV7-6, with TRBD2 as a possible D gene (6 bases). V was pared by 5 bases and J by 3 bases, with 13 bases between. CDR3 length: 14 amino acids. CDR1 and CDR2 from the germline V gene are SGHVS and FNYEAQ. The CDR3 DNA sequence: TGTGCCAGCAGCGTAACATGGGGGGAAGAGACCCAGTACTTC. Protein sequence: CASSVTWGEETQYF.

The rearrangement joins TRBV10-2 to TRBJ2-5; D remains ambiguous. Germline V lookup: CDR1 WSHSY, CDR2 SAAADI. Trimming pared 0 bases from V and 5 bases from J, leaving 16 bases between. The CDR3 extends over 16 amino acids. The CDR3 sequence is CASSESTLYFVETQYF. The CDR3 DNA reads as TGCGCCAGCAGTGAGTCGACTTTATATTTTGTGGAGACCCAGTACTTC.